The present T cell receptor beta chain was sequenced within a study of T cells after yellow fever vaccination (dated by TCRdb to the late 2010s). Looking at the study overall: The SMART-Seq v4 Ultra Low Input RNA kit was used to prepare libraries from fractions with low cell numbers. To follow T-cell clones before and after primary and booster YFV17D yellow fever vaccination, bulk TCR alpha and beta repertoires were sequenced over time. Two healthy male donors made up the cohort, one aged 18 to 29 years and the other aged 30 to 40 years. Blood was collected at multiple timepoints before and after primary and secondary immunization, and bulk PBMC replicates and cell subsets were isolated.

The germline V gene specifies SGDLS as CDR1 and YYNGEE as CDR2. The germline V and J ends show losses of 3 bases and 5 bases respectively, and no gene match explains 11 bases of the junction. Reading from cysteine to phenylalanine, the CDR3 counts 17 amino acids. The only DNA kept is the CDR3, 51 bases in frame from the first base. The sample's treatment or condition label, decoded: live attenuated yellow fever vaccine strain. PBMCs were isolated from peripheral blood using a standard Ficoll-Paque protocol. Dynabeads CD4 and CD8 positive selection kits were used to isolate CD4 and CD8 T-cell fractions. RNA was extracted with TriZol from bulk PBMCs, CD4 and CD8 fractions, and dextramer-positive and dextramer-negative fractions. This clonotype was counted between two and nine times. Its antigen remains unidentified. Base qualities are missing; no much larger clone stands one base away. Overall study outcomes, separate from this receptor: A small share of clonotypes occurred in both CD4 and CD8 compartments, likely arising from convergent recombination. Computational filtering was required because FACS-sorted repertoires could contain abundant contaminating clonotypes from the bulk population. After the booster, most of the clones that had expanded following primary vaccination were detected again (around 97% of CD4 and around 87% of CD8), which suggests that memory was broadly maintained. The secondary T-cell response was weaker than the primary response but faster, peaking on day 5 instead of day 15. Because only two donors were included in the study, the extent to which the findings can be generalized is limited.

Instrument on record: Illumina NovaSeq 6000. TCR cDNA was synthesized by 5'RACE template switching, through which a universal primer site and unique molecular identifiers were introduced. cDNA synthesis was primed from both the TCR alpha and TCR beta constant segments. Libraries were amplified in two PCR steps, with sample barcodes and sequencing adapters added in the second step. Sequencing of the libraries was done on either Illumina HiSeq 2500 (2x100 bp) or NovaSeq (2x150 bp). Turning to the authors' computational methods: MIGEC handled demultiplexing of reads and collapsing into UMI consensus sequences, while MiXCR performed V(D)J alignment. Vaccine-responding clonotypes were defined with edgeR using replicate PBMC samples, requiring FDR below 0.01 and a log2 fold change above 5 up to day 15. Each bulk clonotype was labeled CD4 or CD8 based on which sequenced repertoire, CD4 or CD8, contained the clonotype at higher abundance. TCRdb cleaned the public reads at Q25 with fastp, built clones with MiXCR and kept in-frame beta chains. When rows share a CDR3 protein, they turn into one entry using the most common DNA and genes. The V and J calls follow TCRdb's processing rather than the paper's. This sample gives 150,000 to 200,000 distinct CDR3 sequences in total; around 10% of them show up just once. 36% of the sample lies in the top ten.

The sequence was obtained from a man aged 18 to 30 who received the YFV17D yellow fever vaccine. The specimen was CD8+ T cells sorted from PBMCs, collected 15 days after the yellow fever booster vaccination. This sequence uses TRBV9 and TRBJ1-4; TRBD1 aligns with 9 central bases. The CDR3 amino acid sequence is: CASSARTGETPNEKLFF. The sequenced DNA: TGTGCCAGCAGCGCCAGGACAGGGGAAACCCCAAATGAAAAACTGTTTTTT.